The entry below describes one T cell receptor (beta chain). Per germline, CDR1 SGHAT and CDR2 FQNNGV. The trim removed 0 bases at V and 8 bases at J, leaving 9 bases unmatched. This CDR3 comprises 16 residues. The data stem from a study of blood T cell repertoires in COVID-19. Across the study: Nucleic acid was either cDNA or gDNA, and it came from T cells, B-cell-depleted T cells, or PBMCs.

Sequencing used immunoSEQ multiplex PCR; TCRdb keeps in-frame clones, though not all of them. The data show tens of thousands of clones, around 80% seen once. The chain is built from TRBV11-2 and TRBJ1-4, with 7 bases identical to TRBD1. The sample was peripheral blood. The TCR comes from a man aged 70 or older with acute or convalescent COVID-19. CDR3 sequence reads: CASSLDMRGPGEKLFF. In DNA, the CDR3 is TGTGCCAGCAGCTTAGATATGAGGGGGCCGGGAGAAAAACTGTTTTTT. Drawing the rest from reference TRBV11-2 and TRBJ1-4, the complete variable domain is EAGVAQSPRYKIIEKRQSVAFWCNPISGHATLYWYQQILGQGPKLLIQFQNNGVVDDSQLPKDRFSAERLKGVDSTLKIQPAKLEDSAVYLCASSLDMRGPGEKLFFGSGTQLSVL.